The 9 T cell receptor beta chains given below trace back to one sample, sequenced in a study of cytomegalovirus exposure and HLA in healthy donors. A multiplex PCR was run with 60 Vbeta primers and 13 Jbeta primers. Sequenced by immunoSEQ multiplex PCR; TCRdb stores in-frame clones only, minus some. The repertoire holds over 150,000 clones, approximately 75% seen once, with roughly 2.8% in the top ten. Material: PBMCs. Receptor source: a man aged 18 to 29 in good health and CMV-seronegative.

The V call is TRBV5-3, the J call TRBJ2-3; perhaps TRBD2 as D (6 bases). TRBV5-3 is noted as an ORF with a role that remains uncertain. This CDR3 has 15 amino acids. V was cut by 4 bases and J by 0 bases, with 12 bases left in between. CDR3 bases: TGTGCCAGAAGCCGGACCCTAGCGAGCACAGATACGCAGTATTTT. Translating it yields CARSRTLASTDTQYF.

The chain has TRBV2 and TRBJ1-5; the match to TRBD1 covers 7 bases. The CDR3 loop spans 15 amino acids. V was clipped by 1 base and J by 5 bases; unmatched bases: 5. Per germline, CDR1 SNHLY and CDR2 FYNNEI. CDR3 nucleotides: TGTGCCAGCAGTGAAGAGGGGGCTTCGTATCAGCCCCAGCATTTT. The encoded protein is CASSEEGASYQPQHF.

This clone was picked up a small number of times. The J gene is TRBJ1-2, the V gene TRBV6-1; 7 bases match TRBD1. V lost 4 bases, J lost 1 base, and 9 bases stayed unmatched. Germline values: CDR1 MNHNS, CDR2 SASEGT. CDR3 size: 16 residues. The CDR3 sequence: CASSVLRGRSNYGYTF. In DNA, the CDR3 is TGTGCCAGCAGTGTACTAAGGGGGCGGAGTAACTATGGCTACACCTTC.

V usage is TRBV5-1 and J usage is TRBJ2-5, with TRBD1 matching over 9 bases. The J call is uncertain, as TRBJ2-7 better fits the DNA end. From germline, CDR1 is SGHRS and CDR2 YFSETQ. The CDR3 covers 14 residues. The CDR3 spells CASSSRDRAYEQYF. The CDR3 DNA reads TGCGCCAGCAGTAGCCGGGACAGGGCCTACGAGCAGTACTTC.

The chain employs TRBV7-2 and TRBJ1-1; the D gene is possibly TRBD1 (6 bases). CDR1 and CDR2 from the germline V gene are SGHTA and FQGNSA. The CDR3 runs 13 residues. Trimming removed 3 bases at V and 4 bases at J, with 9 bases between. The CDR3 bases are TGTGCCAGCAGCTTCCGGGGGGCCACTGAAGCTTTCTTT. This encodes CASSFRGATEAFF.

This clone turned up a few times. J is TRBJ2-1 and V is TRBV7-9; 11 bases fit TRBD2. The V segment lost 4 bases and the J segment 10 bases; nucleotides outside the gene matches: 3. This CDR3 comprises 13 residues. CDR1 and CDR2 from the germline V gene are SEHNR and FQNEAQ (reference sequence). CDR3 in DNA: TGTGCCAGCAGCTCCGGGACTAGCGGCGAGCAGTTCTTC. It translates to CASSSGTSGEQFF.

The chain employs TRBV28 and TRBJ1-2; tentative D call: TRBD1 (5 bases). The CDR3 is 13 residues long. Germline V lookup: CDR1 MDHEN, CDR2 SYDVKM. Trimming removed 3 bases at V and 3 bases at J, with 8 bases between. The CDR3 sequence: CASSFTGDYGYTF. Written as DNA, the CDR3 is TGTGCCAGCAGTTTCACGGGGGACTATGGCTACACCTTC.

This rearrangement joins TRBV15 to TRBJ1-6; perhaps TRBD1 as D (6 bases). From germline, CDR1 is LNHNV and CDR2 YYDKDF (reference sequence). The CDR3 is made up of 16 amino acids. V lost 0 bases, J lost 7 bases, and 13 bases lay in between. CDR3 loop: CATSRERGAENSPLHF. Written as DNA, the CDR3 is TGTGCCACCAGCAGAGAACGGGGGGCTGAGAATTCACCCCTCCACTTT.

The rearrangement links TRBV7-6 to TRBJ2-5; no firm D call. Germline CDR1 SGHVS, CDR2 FNYEAQ. This CDR3 has 13 residues. Trimming removed 5 bases at V and 7 bases at J, with 14 bases between. The CDR3 here is CASSQDILGTQYF. CDR3 nucleotide sequence: TGTGCCAGCAGCCAAGACATACTGGGGACCCAGTACTTC. Combining the CDR3 with reference TRBV7-6 and TRBJ2-5 gives the whole variable domain GAGVSQSPRYKVTKRGQDVALRCDPISGHVSLYWYRQALGQGPEFLTYFNYEAQQDKSGLPNDRFSAERPEGSISTLTIQRTEQRDSAMYRCASSQDILGTQYFGPGTRLLVL.